Described below is a single T cell receptor beta chain sequence and its context. The assay was immunoSEQ multiplex PCR, and TCRdb's table has in-frame clones only and misses some. The sample carries 150,000 to 200,000 clones, around 87% recorded once. The data were taken from a study of blood T cell repertoires in COVID-19. Those enrolled, adults aged about 18 to 89 years, came from 25 or so US areas. Clinical history as reported by participants underpinned cohort assignment. Two negative PCRs, clearance, or symptom resolution had been documented for recovered Cohort 3 donors. Germline V gives CDR1 SGDLS, CDR2 YYNGEE. The trim removed 3 bases at V and 4 bases at J, leaving 7 bases unmatched. The CDR3 sequence is 16 residues long.

Sequencing input: PBMCs or T cells enriched from blood (not recorded which). The chain is built from TRBV9 and TRBJ1-2, with 12 positions matching TRBD1. The receptor was derived from a woman in her 50s who had recovered from COVID-19. The CDR3 bases are TGTGCCAGCAGCGCAAAGGGACAGGGGGCCTTCTATGGCTACACCTTC. Residues: CASSAKGQGAFYGYTF.